A single sample is the source of the 19 T cell receptor beta chains below, sequenced in a study of blood T cell repertoires in COVID-19. Produced via immunoSEQ multiplex PCR; TCRdb's table is partial and in-frame only. The data contain around 200,000 clones, 80% to 85% of them singletons. The sequencing sample was made of peripheral blood. All receptors derive from a woman aged 40 to 50 with acute or convalescent COVID-19.

The V and J genes are TRBV21-1 and TRBJ1-5; the DNA was not used to check the table's D call, TRBD1. TRBV21-1 is a pseudogene segment. The CDR3 has 17 amino acids. CDR3 nucleotides: TGTGCCAGCAGCGCCGGGACACCGGTCGAGAGCAATCAGCCCCAGCATTTT. It codes for CASSAGTPVESNQPQHF.

This chain links TRBV28 with TRBJ1-5; perhaps TRBD1 as D (5 bases). CDR3 length equals 14 residues. V lost 7 bases and J lost 1, with 11 bases in between. The germline gives CDR1 MDHEN, CDR2 SYDVKM. The CDR3 nucleotides read TGTGCCAGCACTTGGGGGGGAAGCAATCAGCCCCAGCATTTT. It is translated as CASTWGGSNQPQHF.

This clone was picked up one time. CDR3 nucleotide sequence: TGTGCCACCAGCACCGGGACAGTAAACACCGGGGAGCTGTTTTTT. Translating gives CATSTGTVNTGELFF. This chain joins TRBV15 and TRBJ2-2; the match to TRBD1 covers 7 bases. The CDR3 length is 15 residues. V lost 4 bases, J lost 2 bases, and 4 bases stayed unmatched. Germline-derived CDR1 and CDR2 are LNHNV and YYDKDF (reference sequence).

V and J are TRBV3-1 (or the pseudogene TRBV3-2) and TRBJ1-2; D gene unclear. The length of the CDR3 is 13 residues. V gave up 0 bases and J gave up 8 bases, with 10 bases separating them. Per germline, CDR1 LGHDT and CDR2 YNNKEL (reference sequence). CDR3 sequence reads: CASSQDLGQGYTF. The CDR3 region has the DNA TGTGCCAGCAGCCAAGATCTCGGTCAAGGCTACACCTTC.

The chain carries TRBV28 and TRBJ1-1, with 7 bases identical to TRBD1. The CDR3 is made up of 15 amino acids. The V gene's germline CDR1 is MDHEN and CDR2 SYDVKM. V lost 2 bases and J lost 2; bases outside the gene matches: 5. CDR3 nucleotides: TGTGCCAGCAGTTTACGAGGGGGCGGAAACACTGAAGCTTTCTTT. Encoded protein: CASSLRGGGNTEAFF.

V is TRBV28 and J is TRBJ1-1; no reliable D call. The CDR3 covers 14 residues. Looked up from germline, CDR1 is MDHEN and CDR2 is SYDVKM. V shed 3 bases and J shed 7 bases, with 15 bases lying between them. The CDR3 DNA reads TGTGCCAGCAGTTTTTCGGGGTCTTATAGTGAAGCTTTCTTT. Its protein product is CASSFSGSYSEAFF.

The chain links TRBV9 to TRBJ1-1; D is unresolved. V shed 3 bases and J shed 6 bases, with 12 bases lying between them. This CDR3 is built from 13 residues. From germline, CDR1 is SGDLS and CDR2 YYNGEE. The CDR3 DNA reads TGTGCCAGCAGCGCCACCACAATGGCTGAAGCTTTCTTT. Its protein product is CASSATTMAEAFF. Full variable domain (missing parts from reference TRBV9 and TRBJ1-1): DSGVTQTPKHLITATGQRVTLRCSPRSGDLSVYWYQQSLDQGLQFLIQYYNGEERAKGNILERFSAQQFPDLHSELNLSSLELGDSALYFCASSATTMAEAFFGQGTRLTVV.

This clone is a singleton in its sample. This rearrangement joins TRBV27 to TRBJ2-3; no reliable D call. The CDR3 contains 17 residues. Germline V gene data show CDR1 as MNHEY and CDR2 as SMNVEV (reference sequence). Trimming shortened V by 0 bases and J by 6 bases, and 19 bases separated the two germline ends. In DNA form, the CDR3 reads TGTGCCAGCAGTTTATCACTACCCATATCCCTTCTTGATACGCAGTATTTT. It codes for CASSLSLPISLLDTQYF.

This sequence joins TRBV6-1 and TRBJ2-2, with 7 bases lining up with TRBD1. V lost 3 bases to trimming and J lost 6 bases; unmatched junction nucleotides: 7. CDR3 length equals 15 residues. Germline V gives CDR1 MNHNS, CDR2 SASEGT. CDR3 nucleotide sequence: TGTGCCAGCAGTGATTACTACAGGGGAGCCGGGGAGCTGTTTTTT. It is translated as CASSDYYRGAGELFF.

The rearrangement joins TRBV6-5 to TRBJ1-2; no firm D call. In germline, CDR1 is MNHEY, CDR2 SVGAGI. CDR3 length: 11 residues. Trimming took 8 bases from V and 6 from J, leaving 10 bases between them. CDR3 loop: CASEGVDGYTF. The CDR3 DNA reads as TGTGCCAGCGAGGGCGTGGATGGCTACACCTTC.

In this sample, this clone turned up a few times. The J gene is TRBJ1-1, the V gene TRBV19; 11 nucleotides line up with TRBD1. CDR1 and CDR2 (germline): LNHDA, SQIVND (reference sequence). With 6 bases clipped from V and 4 bases from J, the junction kept 4 bases outside the gene matches. The CDR3 contains 14 residues. CDR3 region: CASSTGQGGTEAFF. DNA of the CDR3: TGTGCCAGTAGCACGGGACAGGGGGGCACTGAAGCTTTCTTT.

J is TRBJ1-4 and V is TRBV5-1; TRBD1 agrees at 7 bases. Germline assignment: CDR1 SGHRS and CDR2 YFSETQ. This CDR3 contains 15 residues. With V trimmed by 4 bases and J by 2 bases, 5 bases remained unmatched. The CDR3 is CASSDPQGTNEKLFF. CDR3 in DNA: TGCGCCAGCAGCGACCCACAGGGGACTAATGAAAAACTGTTTTTT. Full variable domain (outside the CDR3, taken from reference TRBV5-1 and TRBJ1-4): KAGVTQTPRYLIKTRGQQVTLSCSPISGHRSVSWYQQTPGQGLQFLFEYFSETQRNKGNFPGRFSGRQFSNSRSEMNVSTLELGDSALYLCASSDPQGTNEKLFFGSGTQLSVL.

The rearrangement joins TRBV5-1 to TRBJ1-4, with D unresolved. The CDR3 spans 14 residues. V dropped 2 bases and J dropped 0 bases, with 5 bases sitting between them. Germline V gene data show CDR1 as SGHRS and CDR2 as YFSETQ. This CDR3 is CASSLSSTNEKLFF. In DNA form, the CDR3 reads TGCGCCAGCAGCTTATCCTCAACTAATGAAAAACTGTTTTTT.

This sequence joins TRBV21-1 and TRBJ1-6; the table's TRBD1 call for D was not verified on the DNA. TRBV21-1 is shown as a pseudogene. CDR3 size: 19 residues. The CDR3 reads CASSKGVRGRASYNSPLHF. Here the CDR3 DNA reads TGTGCCAGCAGCAAAGGGGTCAGGGGCCGGGCCTCCTATAATTCACCCCTCCACTTT.

The CDR3 is CATGGTERSGQFF. For the CDR3, the DNA is TGCGCCACAGGGGGAACAGAAAGGAGTGGGCAGTTCTTC. The gene calls are TRBV10-1 and TRBJ2-1, with 7 bases fitting TRBD1. This CDR3 is 13 amino acids long. J lost 12 bases, V lost 10 bases, and 15 bases had no gene match. The germline V gene encodes CDR1 WNHNN and CDR2 SYGVQD (reference sequence).

The chain couples TRBV27 to TRBJ2-5; 9 bases are shared with TRBD2. The CDR3 has 16 amino acids. V was clipped by 3 bases and J by 4 bases; unmatched bases: 9. Germline CDR1 and CDR2: MNHEY and SMNVEV (reference sequence). This CDR3 is CASSFAAGGSRETQYF. CDR3 DNA: TGTGCCAGCAGTTTCGCTGCGGGGGGGTCTCGAGAGACCCAGTACTTC.

The chain couples TRBV28 to TRBJ2-5; TRBD2 matches at 7 bases. CDR3 size: 15 residues. V lost 3 bases, J lost 7 bases, and 11 bases stayed unmatched. Germline V gene lookup returns CDR1 MDHEN and CDR2 SYDVKM. DNA of the CDR3: TGTGCCAGCAGTTTCAGGGTCTTTGGGGGGGGGACCCAGTACTTC. Translation: CASSFRVFGGGTQYF.

The chain links TRBV4-1 to TRBJ2-3; a weak D match, TRBD1 (6 bases). The CDR3 is made up of 17 amino acids. Trimming left V 4 bases short and J 1 base short, with 18 bases between. CDR1 MGHRA and CDR2 YSYEKL come from the germline V gene. CDR3 bases: TGCGCCAGCAGCCGCCGCCCCAGTCGGACAGGCACAGATACGCAGTATTTT. Its translation: CASSRRPSRTGTDTQYF.

The chain links TRBV28 to TRBJ1-2; D unresolved. This CDR3 has 16 amino acids. V gave up 4 bases and J gave up 2 bases, with 17 bases separating them. Germline CDR1 reads MDHEN; CDR2 reads SYDVKM. CDR3 protein: CASSSWEKMLNYGYTF. CDR3 nucleotide sequence: TGTGCCAGCAGTTCCTGGGAGAAGATGCTCAACTATGGCTACACCTTC.